The TCR beta chain described here comes from a study of blood T cell repertoires in COVID-19. Study in general: There were acute and convalescent COVID-19 samples, and they came from the United States, Italy and Spain. Sources were T cells, B-cell-depleted T cells, or PBMCs; the material itself was cDNA or gDNA.

Assay used: immunoSEQ multiplex PCR; TCRdb lists only in-frame clones, some missing. The table lists 200,000 or so clones, about 90% of them singletons. Germline V lookup: CDR1 MGHRA, CDR2 YSYEKL. With 0 bases clipped from V and 7 bases from J, the junction kept 11 bases outside the gene matches. This CDR3 comprises 16 residues. Sequences were obtained from peripheral blood. The clonotype originates from a man in his forties with active or convalescent COVID-19. The rearrangement uses TRBV4-1 and TRBJ2-7; 8 bases line up with TRBD1. CDR3 coding DNA: TGCGCCAGCAGCCAAGAACCGGGGCAGGGGGCTTGGGAGCAGTACTTC. This sequence encodes CASSQEPGQGAWEQYF.